This TCR beta chain was captured in a study of HIV-infected patients and healthy controls. Reverse transcription used about 500 ng RNA and constant-region primers for alpha and beta. Each of the alpha and beta chains got its own library through chain-specific third strand synthesis with indices. Each cDNA molecule was barcoded, and a single primer pair amplified each chain. Ligation attached cDNA to a 5' RACE adapter that carried a random hexamer and SP2 site. Using its own MiXCR run on the 5' RACE reads, TCRdb lists one record per CDR3 protein. The sample records some 14,000 distinct CDR3 sequences, roughly 12% being singletons. Follow-up blood was drawn about 14 weeks, roughly three months, after antiretroviral therapy began. No cell fractionation was done, so the repertoire covers all unsorted peripheral blood T cells. Germline V gives CDR1 MNHNS, CDR2 SASEGT. CDR3 length equals 17 residues. Trimming at V came to 8 bases and at J to 3 bases, leaving 17 bases not matched to a gene.

The source material was blood, sampled during antiretroviral therapy. This chain joins TRBV6-1 and TRBJ2-3; 7 bases line up with TRBD2. This sequence originates from an adult with HIV infection. The donor label of this sample is uncertain. The CDR3 DNA is TGTGCCAGCTTACGAGGAGTTGAGGGCGGGAGAACAGATACGCAGTATTTT. Its translation: CASLRGVEGGRTDTQYF.